The 17 T cell receptor beta chains below were found in one sample sequenced in a study of cytomegalovirus exposure and HLA in healthy donors. The primer mix had 60 Vbeta and 13 Jbeta primers. Data came from immunoSEQ multiplex PCR; TCRdb stores just in-frame clones and leaves some out. This table lists 60,000 to 70,000 clones. The sequenced sample consisted of PBMCs. The source is a boy between 10 and 17 years old in good health and CMV-seronegative.

This chain joins TRBV2 and TRBJ2-5; TRBD2 aligns across 9 bases. The V segment lost 2 bases and the J segment 7 bases; nucleotides outside the gene matches: 11. The germline gives CDR1 SNHLY, CDR2 FYNNEI. CDR3 size: 16 residues. CDR3 region: CASSERSSGGLATQYF. CDR3 in DNA: TGTGCCAGCAGTGAAAGGTCCAGCGGGGGGCTTGCGACCCAGTACTTC.

This chain joins TRBV4-2 and TRBJ1-2; perhaps TRBD1 as D (6 bases). V was cut by 0 bases and J by 1 base, with 9 bases left in between. Germline loops: CDR1 LGHNA, CDR2 YNFKEQ. CDR3 length: 15 amino acids. Here the CDR3 reads CASSQDYRVNYGYTF. The CDR3 DNA sequence: TGTGCCAGCAGCCAAGATTACAGGGTTAACTATGGCTACACCTTC.

The rearrangement joins TRBV18 to TRBJ2-7; 8 nucleotides agree with TRBD2. The CDR3 extends over 15 amino acids. The ends lost 2 bases at V and 4 bases at J; junction bases unmatched: 7. Germline-derived CDR1 and CDR2 are KGHSH and LQKENI. The CDR3 bases are TGTGCCAGCTCACCATCCAGCGGGAGTGAGTACGAGCAGTACTTC. Translated: CASSPSSGSEYEQYF. Looking up the rest from reference TRBV18 and TRBJ2-7 gives the full variable domain: NAGVMQNPRHLVRRRGQEARLRCSPMKGHSHVYWYRQLPEEGLKFMVYLQKENIIDESGMPKERFSAEFPKEGPSILRIQQVVRGDSAAYFCASSPSSGSEYEQYFGPGTRLTVT.

The chain is built from TRBV9 and TRBJ2-7; TRBD1 agrees at 8 bases. Germline V lookup: CDR1 SGDLS, CDR2 YYNGEE. There are 14 residues in the CDR3. The J segment lost 6 bases and the V segment lost 2 bases, leaving 7 bases of the junction unmatched. As DNA, the CDR3 is TGTGCCAGCAGCGTCACAGGGGGAATCGGCGAGCAGTACTTC. The encoded protein is CASSVTGGIGEQYF.

J is TRBJ1-5 and V is TRBV6-4, with 7 bases lining up with TRBD1. The ends lost 8 bases at V and 6 bases at J; junction bases unmatched: 13. The CDR3 is made up of 15 amino acids. The germline CDR1 and CDR2 sequences are MRHNA and SNTAGT. The CDR3 bases are TGTGCCAGCGCCCTACCCCAGGGGGAATCTCAGCCCCAGCATTTT. It yields the protein CASALPQGESQPQHF.

V gene TRBV6-1 combines with J gene TRBJ2-1; 11 nucleotides line up with TRBD2. This CDR3 is built from 16 residues. Germline V gene data show CDR1 as MNHNS and CDR2 as SASEGT. V shed 4 bases and J 5 bases; nucleotides not matched to a gene: 7. The DNA for the CDR3 is TGTGCCAGCAGTGGGGGTAGCGGGGGGGCCCACAATGAGCAGTTCTTC. Its protein product is CASSGGSGGAHNEQFF.

This chain uses TRBV9 with TRBJ2-1; 11 nucleotides agree with TRBD2. CDR1 is SGDLS, CDR2 YYNGEE, per germline. The CDR3 sequence is 17 residues long. V dropped 3 bases and J dropped 2; count of bases not matched to a gene: 7. The CDR3 sequence is CASSATGTSGPYNEQFF. In nucleotides, the CDR3 is TGTGCCAGCAGCGCCACCGGGACTAGCGGACCCTACAATGAGCAGTTCTTC.

The chain links TRBV6-1 to TRBJ1-1; D is undetermined. CDR3 length equals 13 residues. Germline CDR1 MNHNS, CDR2 SASEGT. The V end lost 10 bases, the J end lost 5 bases, and 17 bases lay between the germline ends. CDR3 nucleotide sequence: TGTGCCACCGATAGACAAAGAGGGACTGAAGCTTTCTTT. It translates to CATDRQRGTEAFF.

This chain joins TRBV5-4 and TRBJ1-2; tentatively, D is TRBD1 (5 bases). The germline V gene has CDR1 SGHNT and CDR2 YYREEE (reference sequence). This CDR3 has 15 amino acids. Between the trimmed V and J ends, which lost 5 bases and 2 bases, there was a span of 16 bases. The CDR3 region is CASSSAGRRNYGYTF. As DNA, the CDR3 is TGTGCCAGCAGTTCCGCGGGACGGAGAAACTATGGCTACACCTTC.

This rearrangement joins TRBV19 to TRBJ2-1; perhaps TRBD2 as D (5 bases). CDR1 is LNHDA, CDR2 SQIVND, per germline (reference sequence). Trimming removed 3 bases from V and 0 bases from J, with 9 bases in between. This CDR3 is 15 amino acids long. The CDR3 loop is CASSIRESSYNEQFF. CDR3 sequence (DNA): TGTGCCAGTAGTATTAGGGAGAGCTCCTACAATGAGCAGTTCTTC.

The rearrangement links TRBV11-2 to TRBJ2-7; 9 nucleotides line up with TRBD1. Trimming took 4 bases from V and 5 from J; bases not matched to a gene: 9. Germline V gene data show CDR1 as SGHAT and CDR2 as FQNNGV. The CDR3 has 15 amino acids. DNA for the CDR3: TGTGCCAGCAGCTCGCCACAGGGGGCAAGGGACGAGCAGTACTTC. Amino acids: CASSSPQGARDEQYF.

A remark on this clone: Different DNA sequences within this sample yield the same CDR3. J is TRBJ1-1 and V is TRBV5-4, with D possibly TRBD1 on 6 matching bases. Germline CDR1 and CDR2: SGHNT and YYREEE (reference sequence). The CDR3 sequence is 12 residues long. Between the trimmed V and J ends, which lost 4 bases and 8 bases, there was a span of 12 bases. The CDR3, as DNA: TGTGCCAGCAGCCTGACAGGAGAGGAAGCTTTCTTT. It yields the protein CASSLTGEEAFF.

In regard to this clone: A read error may produce the germline difference seen at one junction end. The sample holds other DNA sequences that translate to the same CDR3. This rearrangement joins TRBV4-1 to TRBJ1-1; D call uncertain. CDR3 length: 14 residues. CDR1 is MGHRA and CDR2 is YSYEKL in the germline V gene. The CDR3 DNA follows: TGCGCCAGCAGCCAGCAGGCGATGAACACTGAAGCCTTCTTT. This gives the protein CASSQQAMNTEAFF.

Comments on this clone: Relative to the germline gene, one junction end is altered; a read error may explain this. Additional DNA sequences in this sample encode the identical CDR3. The genes are TRBV5-6 and TRBJ2-7, with no clear D. This CDR3 contains 15 residues. CDR1 SGHDT and CDR2 YYEEEE come from the germline V gene. CDR3 nucleotide sequence: TGCGCCAGCAGCCAAGAGGTACGGAGCGCCTACGAGCAGTACTTC. This translates into CASSQEVRSAYEQYF.

The chain employs TRBV19 and TRBJ2-1; 12 bases align to TRBD2. The germline gives CDR1 LNHDA, CDR2 SQIVND (reference sequence). The CDR3 has 14 residues. The V and J ends lost 5 bases and 4 bases, in that order; junction bases with no gene match: 0. This chain's CDR3 is CASSGLAGYNEQFF. CDR3 bases: TGTGCCAGTAGTGGACTAGCGGGGTACAATGAGCAGTTCTTC.

This chain connects TRBV27 to TRBJ2-1; D might be TRBD2 (5 bases). Trimming left V 1 base short and J 1 base short, with 11 bases between. The CDR3 length is 16 residues. Germline CDR1 is MNHEY and CDR2 is SMNVEV (reference sequence). The CDR3, as DNA: TGTGCCAGCAGTTTATTCCTAGCCGGGTCCTACAATGAGCAGTTCTTC. Its protein product is CASSLFLAGSYNEQFF.

The rearrangement links TRBV5-1 to TRBJ1-5; 9 nucleotides line up with TRBD1. The germline V gene has CDR1 SGHRS and CDR2 YFSETQ. V shed 4 bases, J shed 7 bases, and the junction held 6 bases outside the gene matches. The CDR3 extends over 14 amino acids. The CDR3 DNA is TGCGCCAGCAGCGAGGGACAGGGAGGCCAGCCCCAGCATTTT. Protein product: CASSEGQGGQPQHF. Full variable domain (missing parts from reference TRBV5-1 and TRBJ1-5): KAGVTQTPRYLIKTRGQQVTLSCSPISGHRSVSWYQQTPGQGLQFLFEYFSETQRNKGNFPGRFSGRQFSNSRSEMNVSTLELGDSALYLCASSEGQGGQPQHFGDGTRLSIL.